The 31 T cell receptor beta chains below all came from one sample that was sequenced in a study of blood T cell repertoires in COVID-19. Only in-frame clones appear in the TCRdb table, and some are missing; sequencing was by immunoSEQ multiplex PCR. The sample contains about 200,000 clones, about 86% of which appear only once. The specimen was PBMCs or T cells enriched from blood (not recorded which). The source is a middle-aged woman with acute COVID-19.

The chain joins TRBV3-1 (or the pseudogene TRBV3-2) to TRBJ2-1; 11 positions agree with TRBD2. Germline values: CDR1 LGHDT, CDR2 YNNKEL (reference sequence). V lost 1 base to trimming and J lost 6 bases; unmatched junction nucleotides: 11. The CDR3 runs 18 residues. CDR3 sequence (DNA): TGTGCCAGCAGCCAAGTTGCCCTACTAGCGGGAGTGGGCAATGAGCAGTTCTTC. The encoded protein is CASSQVALLAGVGNEQFF.

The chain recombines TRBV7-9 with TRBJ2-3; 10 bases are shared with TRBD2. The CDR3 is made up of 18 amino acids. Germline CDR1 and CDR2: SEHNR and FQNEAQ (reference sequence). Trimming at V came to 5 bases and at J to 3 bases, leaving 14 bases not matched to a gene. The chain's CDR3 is CASSAGGASGSRTDTQYF. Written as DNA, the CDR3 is TGTGCCAGCAGCGCAGGGGGCGCTAGCGGGAGTCGGACAGATACGCAGTATTTT.

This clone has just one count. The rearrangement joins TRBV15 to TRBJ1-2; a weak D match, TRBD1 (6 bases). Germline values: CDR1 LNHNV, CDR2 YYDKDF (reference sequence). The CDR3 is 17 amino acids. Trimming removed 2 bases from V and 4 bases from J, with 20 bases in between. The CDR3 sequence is CATSRPDSYTTTYGYTF. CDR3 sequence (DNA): TGTGCCACCAGCAGACCGGACAGCTACACAACTACCTATGGCTACACCTTC.

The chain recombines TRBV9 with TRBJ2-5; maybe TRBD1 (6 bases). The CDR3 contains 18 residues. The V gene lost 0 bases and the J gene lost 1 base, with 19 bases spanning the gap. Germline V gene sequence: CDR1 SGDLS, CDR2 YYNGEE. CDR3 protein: CASSVAPGQKQGQETQYF. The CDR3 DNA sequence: TGTGCCAGCAGCGTAGCCCCTGGACAGAAACAGGGCCAAGAGACCCAGTACTTC.

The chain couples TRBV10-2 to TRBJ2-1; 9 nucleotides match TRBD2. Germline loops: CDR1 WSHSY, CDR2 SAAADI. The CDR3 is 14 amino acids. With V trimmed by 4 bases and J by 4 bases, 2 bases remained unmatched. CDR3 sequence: CASSGLADYNEQFF. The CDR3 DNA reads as TGCGCCAGCAGTGGACTAGCGGATTACAATGAGCAGTTCTTC.

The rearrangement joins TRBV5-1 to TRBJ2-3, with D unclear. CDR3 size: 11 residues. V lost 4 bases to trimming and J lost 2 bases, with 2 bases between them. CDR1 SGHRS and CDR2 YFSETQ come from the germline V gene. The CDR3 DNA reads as TGCGCCAGCAGCCACACAGATACGCAGTATTTT. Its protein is CASSHTDTQYF.

The CDR3 is CASEDNYEQYF. The CDR3 DNA reads TGTGCCAGTGAGGACAACTACGAGCAGTACTTC. The chain is built from TRBV19 and TRBJ2-7; possibly TRBD1 for D (5 bases). The CDR3 runs to 11 residues. CDR1 and CDR2 (germline): LNHDA, SQIVND (reference sequence). Trimming pared 8 bases from V and 3 bases from J, leaving 8 bases between.

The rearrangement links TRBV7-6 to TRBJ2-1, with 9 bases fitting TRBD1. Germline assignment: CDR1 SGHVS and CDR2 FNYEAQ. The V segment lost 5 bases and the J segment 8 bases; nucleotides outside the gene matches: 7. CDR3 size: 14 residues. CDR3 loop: CASSVYRGQDEQFF. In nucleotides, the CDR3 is TGTGCCAGCAGCGTTTACAGGGGGCAGGATGAGCAGTTCTTC. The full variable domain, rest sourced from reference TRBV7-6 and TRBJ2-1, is GAGVSQSPRYKVTKRGQDVALRCDPISGHVSLYWYRQALGQGPEFLTYFNYEAQQDKSGLPNDRFSAERPEGSISTLTIQRTEQRDSAMYRCASSVYRGQDEQFFGPGTRLTVL.

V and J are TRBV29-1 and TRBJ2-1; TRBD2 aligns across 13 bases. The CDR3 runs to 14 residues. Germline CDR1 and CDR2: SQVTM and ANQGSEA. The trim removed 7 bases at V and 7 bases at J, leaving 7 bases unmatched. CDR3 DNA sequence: TGCAGCGCCGGACTAGCGGGAGCGGGTAATGAGCAGTTCTTC. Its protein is CSAGLAGAGNEQFF.

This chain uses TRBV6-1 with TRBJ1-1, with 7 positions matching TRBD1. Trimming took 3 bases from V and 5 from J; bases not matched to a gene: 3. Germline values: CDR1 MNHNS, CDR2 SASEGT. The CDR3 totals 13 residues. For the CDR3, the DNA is TGTGCCAGCAGTGAGACAGGGTGGACTGAAGCTTTCTTT. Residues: CASSETGWTEAFF.

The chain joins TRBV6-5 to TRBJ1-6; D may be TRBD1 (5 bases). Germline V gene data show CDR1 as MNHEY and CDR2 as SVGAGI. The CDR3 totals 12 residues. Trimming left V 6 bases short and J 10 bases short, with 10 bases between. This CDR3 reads CASSPGSSPLHF. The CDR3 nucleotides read TGTGCCAGCAGCCCAGGGTCCTCACCCCTCCACTTT.

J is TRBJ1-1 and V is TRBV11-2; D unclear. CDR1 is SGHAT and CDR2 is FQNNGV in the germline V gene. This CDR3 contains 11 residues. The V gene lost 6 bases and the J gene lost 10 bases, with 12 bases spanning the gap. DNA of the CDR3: TGTGCCAGCAGTTCCGAGGTCGGAGCTTTCTTT. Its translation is CASSSEVGAFF.

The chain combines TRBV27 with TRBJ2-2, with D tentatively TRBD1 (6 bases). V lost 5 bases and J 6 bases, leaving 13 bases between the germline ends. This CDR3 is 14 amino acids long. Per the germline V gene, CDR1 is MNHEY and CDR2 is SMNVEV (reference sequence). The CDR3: CASSAGVGAGELFF. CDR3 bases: TGTGCCAGCAGTGCAGGGGTTGGGGCCGGGGAGCTGTTTTTT.

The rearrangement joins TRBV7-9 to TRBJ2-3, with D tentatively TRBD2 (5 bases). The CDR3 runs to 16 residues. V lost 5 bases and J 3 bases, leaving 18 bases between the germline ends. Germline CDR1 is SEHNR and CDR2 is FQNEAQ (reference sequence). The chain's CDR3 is CASSPRAQPETDTQYF. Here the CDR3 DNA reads TGTGCCAGCAGCCCGCGGGCTCAACCAGAAACAGATACGCAGTATTTT.

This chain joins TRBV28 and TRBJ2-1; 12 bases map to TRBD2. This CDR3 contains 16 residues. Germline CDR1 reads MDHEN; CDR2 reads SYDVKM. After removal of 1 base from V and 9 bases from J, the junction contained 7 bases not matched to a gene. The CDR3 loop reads CASSLSTSGRGGEQFF. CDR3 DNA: TGTGCCAGCAGTTTATCGACTAGCGGGAGAGGCGGTGAGCAGTTCTTC. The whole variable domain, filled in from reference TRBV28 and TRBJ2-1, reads DVKVTQSSRYLVKRTGEKVFLECVQDMDHENMFWYRQDPGLGLRLIYFSYDVKMKEKGDIPEGYSVSREKKERFSLILESASTNQTSMYLCASSLSTSGRGGEQFFGPGTRLTVL.

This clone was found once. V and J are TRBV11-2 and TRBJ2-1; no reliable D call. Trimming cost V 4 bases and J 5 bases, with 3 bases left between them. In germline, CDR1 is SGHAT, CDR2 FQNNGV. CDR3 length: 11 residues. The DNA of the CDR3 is TGTGCCAGCAGCTCGGACAATGAGCAGTTCTTC. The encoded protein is CASSSDNEQFF.

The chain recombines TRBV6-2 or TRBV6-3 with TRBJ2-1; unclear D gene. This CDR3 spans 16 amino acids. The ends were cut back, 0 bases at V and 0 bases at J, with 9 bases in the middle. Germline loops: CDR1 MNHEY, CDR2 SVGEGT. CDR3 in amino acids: CASSYSPWSSYNEQFF. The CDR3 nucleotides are TGTGCCAGCAGTTACTCCCCTTGGAGCTCCTACAATGAGCAGTTCTTC.

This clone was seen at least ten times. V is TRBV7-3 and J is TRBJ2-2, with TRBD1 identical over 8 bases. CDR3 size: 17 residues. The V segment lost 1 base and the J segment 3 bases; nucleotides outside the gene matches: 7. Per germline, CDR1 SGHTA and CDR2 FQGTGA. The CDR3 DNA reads TGTGCCAGCAGCTTAATGGGGACAGGTAACGACACCGGGGAGCTGTTTTTT. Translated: CASSLMGTGNDTGELFF.

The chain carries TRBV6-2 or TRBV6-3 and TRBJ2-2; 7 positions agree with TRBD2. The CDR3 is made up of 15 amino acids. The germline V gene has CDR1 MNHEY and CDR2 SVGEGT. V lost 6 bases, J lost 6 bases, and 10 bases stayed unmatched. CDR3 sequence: CASSPGRALAGELFF. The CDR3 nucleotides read TGTGCCAGCAGCCCTGGGAGGGCCCTAGCCGGGGAGCTGTTTTTT.

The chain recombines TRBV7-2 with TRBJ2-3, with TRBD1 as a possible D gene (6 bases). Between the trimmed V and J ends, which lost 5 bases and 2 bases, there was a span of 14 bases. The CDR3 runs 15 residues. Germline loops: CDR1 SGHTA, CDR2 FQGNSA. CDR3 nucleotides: TGTGCCAGCAGCCCCGGGACATACCACACAGATACGCAGTATTTT. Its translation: CASSPGTYHTDTQYF.

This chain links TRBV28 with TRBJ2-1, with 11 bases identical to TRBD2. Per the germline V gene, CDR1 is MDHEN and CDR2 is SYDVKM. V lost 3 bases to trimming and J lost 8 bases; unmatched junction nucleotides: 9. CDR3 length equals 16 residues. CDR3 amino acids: CASSLGTSGSWYEQFF. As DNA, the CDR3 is TGTGCCAGCAGTTTGGGAACTAGCGGGAGCTGGTATGAGCAGTTCTTC.

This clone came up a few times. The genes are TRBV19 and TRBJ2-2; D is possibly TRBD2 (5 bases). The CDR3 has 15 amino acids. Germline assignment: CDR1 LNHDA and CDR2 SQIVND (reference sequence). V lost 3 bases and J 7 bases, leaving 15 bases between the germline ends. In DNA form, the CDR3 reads TGTGCCAGTAGTATTTGGGGAGCCCAAGACGGGGAGCTGTTTTTT. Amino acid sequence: CASSIWGAQDGELFF.

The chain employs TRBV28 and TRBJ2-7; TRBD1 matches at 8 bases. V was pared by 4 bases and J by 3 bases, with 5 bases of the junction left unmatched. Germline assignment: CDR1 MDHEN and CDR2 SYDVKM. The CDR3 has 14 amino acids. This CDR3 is CASSSAGGDYEQYF. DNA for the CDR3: TGTGCCAGCAGTTCCGCAGGGGGCGACTACGAGCAGTACTTC.

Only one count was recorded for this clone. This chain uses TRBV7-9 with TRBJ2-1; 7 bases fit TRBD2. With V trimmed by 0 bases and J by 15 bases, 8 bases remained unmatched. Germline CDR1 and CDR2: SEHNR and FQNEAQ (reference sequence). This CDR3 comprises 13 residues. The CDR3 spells CASSLAGGPRPFF. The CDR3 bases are TGTGCCAGCAGCTTAGCGGGAGGGCCAAGGCCGTTCTTC. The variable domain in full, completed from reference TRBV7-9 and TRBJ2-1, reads DTGVSQNPRHKITKRGQNVTFRCDPISEHNRLYWYRQTLGQGPEFLTYFQNEAQLEKSRLLSDRFSAERPKGSFSTLEIQRTEQGDSAMYLCASSLAGGPRPFFGPGTRLTVL.

The CDR3 DNA reads TGTGCCAGCAGCGGACGGTCCGGCAGGGAAACGGGTTCACCCCTCCACTTT. It is translated as CASSGRSGRETGSPLHF. The rearrangement uses TRBV9 and TRBJ1-6; D possibly corresponds to TRBD1 (5 bases). Germline values: CDR1 SGDLS, CDR2 YYNGEE. The CDR3 runs 17 residues. Between the trimmed V and J ends, which lost 3 bases and 9 bases, there was a span of 22 bases.

CDR3 sequence (DNA): TGTGCCAGCAGCCGTAATAGGGACAGGGTGTACGAGCAGTACTTC. Its translation: CASSRNRDRVYEQYF. The chain links TRBV9 to TRBJ2-7; 9 bases are shared with TRBD1. The CDR3 loop spans 15 amino acids. Per the germline V gene, CDR1 is SGDLS and CDR2 is YYNGEE. V lost 4 bases and J lost 4; bases outside the gene matches: 9.

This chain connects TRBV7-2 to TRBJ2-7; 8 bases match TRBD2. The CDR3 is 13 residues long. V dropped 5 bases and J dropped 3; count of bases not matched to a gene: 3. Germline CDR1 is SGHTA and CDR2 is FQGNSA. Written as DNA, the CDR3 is TGTGCCAGCAGCCTCGGGAGGGGCTACGAGCAGTACTTC. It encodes CASSLGRGYEQYF.

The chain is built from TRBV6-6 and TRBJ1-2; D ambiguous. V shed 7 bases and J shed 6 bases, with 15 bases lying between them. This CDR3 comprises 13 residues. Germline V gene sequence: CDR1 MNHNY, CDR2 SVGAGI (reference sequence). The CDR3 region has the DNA TGTGCCAGCACTGGGAGGTCGGAGCATGGCTACACCTTC. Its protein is CASTGRSEHGYTF.

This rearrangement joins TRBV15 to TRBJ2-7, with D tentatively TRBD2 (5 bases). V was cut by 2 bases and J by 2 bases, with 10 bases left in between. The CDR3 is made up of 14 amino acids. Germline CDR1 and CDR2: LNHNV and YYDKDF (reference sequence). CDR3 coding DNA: TGTGCCACCAGCAGAACCAGCGGAGCCTACGAGCAGTACTTC. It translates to CATSRTSGAYEQYF. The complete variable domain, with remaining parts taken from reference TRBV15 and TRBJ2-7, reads DAMVIQNPRYQVTQFGKPVTLSCSQTLNHNVMYWYQQKSSQAPKLLFHYYDKDFNNEADTPDNFQSRRPNTSFCFLDIRSPGLGDTAMYLCATSRTSGAYEQYFGPGTRLTVT.

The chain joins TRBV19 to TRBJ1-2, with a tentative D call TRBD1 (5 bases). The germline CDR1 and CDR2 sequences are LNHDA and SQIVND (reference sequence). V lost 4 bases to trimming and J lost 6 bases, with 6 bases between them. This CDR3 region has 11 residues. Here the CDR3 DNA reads TGTGCCAGTAGTACCAGGGATGGCTACACCTTC. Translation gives CASSTRDGYTF.

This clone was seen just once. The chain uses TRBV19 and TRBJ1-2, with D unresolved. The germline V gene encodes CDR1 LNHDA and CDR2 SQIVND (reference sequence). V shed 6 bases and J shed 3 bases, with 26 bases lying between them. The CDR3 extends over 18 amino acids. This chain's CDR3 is CASRNPSTGVGYHYGYTF. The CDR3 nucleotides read TGTGCCAGTAGGAACCCATCCACCGGGGTGGGGTATCACTATGGCTACACCTTC.